These T cell receptor beta chains were read from a single sample in a study of T cell responses to AZD1222 COVID-19 vaccine. Clones were read by immunoSEQ multiplex PCR, and TCRdb kept only the in-frame ones, dropping some. This table holds approximately 67,000 clones, about nine tenths found once. The sequencing used peripheral blood, collected on day 0 of AZD1222 vaccination. These receptors all come from an adult in good health. The CDR3 runs from the conserved cysteine through the conserved F or W. Each record gives: V gene, clone size, J gene, D gene, CDR3 protein, CDR3 DNA. The D gene is left open where the match is weak. Where a row states a size, it is once, few, many or the class of an expanded clone; other rows omit it.

>TRBV10-3|-|TRBJ2-5|TRBD1
CAISPGTGDQETQYF
TGTGCCATCAGCCCCGGGACAGGCGACCAAGAGACCCAGTACTTC
>TRBV7-6|-|TRBJ2-7|TRBD1
CASSPRDRETYEQYF
TGTGCCAGCAGCCCCCGGGACAGGGAAACCTACGAGCAGTACTTC
>TRBV7-6|few|TRBJ2-1|-
CASSLEPAAYNEQFF
TGTGCCAGCAGCTTAGAACCGGCAGCATACAATGAGCAGTTCTTC
>TRBV28|-|TRBJ2-7|-
CASSRQTYEQYF
TGTGCCAGCAGCCGCCAGACCTACGAGCAGTACTTC
>TRBV19|-|TRBJ2-3|TRBD2
CASSNPSGEGTDTQYF
TGTGCCAGTAGTAACCCTAGCGGAGAAGGCACAGATACGCAGTATTTT
>TRBV28|once|TRBJ2-4|TRBD1
CASSSGQVAKNIQYF
TGTGCCAGCAGTTCAGGACAGGTAGCCAAAAACATTCAGTACTTC
>TRBV30|-|TRBJ2-1|TRBD2
CAWSLRGGFSYNEQFF
TGTGCCTGGAGTCTACGGGGGGGCTTTTCCTACAATGAGCAGTTCTTC
>TRBV5-3|-|TRBJ1-2|-
CARSLAQGCYTF
TGTGCCAGAAGCTTGGCGCAGGGGTGCTACACCTTC
>TRBV5-1|few|TRBJ1-5|-
CASSLDLNQPQHF
TGCGCCAGCAGCTTGGACTTGAATCAGCCCCAGCATTTT
>TRBV19|-|TRBJ2-1|TRBD2
CASNRLAGDNEQFF
TGTGCCAGTAACCGACTAGCGGGGGACAATGAGCAGTTCTTC
>TRBV5-1|-|TRBJ2-1|-
CASFTGTKPYNEQFF
TGCGCCAGTTTCACCGGGACAAAACCATACAATGAGCAGTTCTTC
>TRBV2|-|TRBJ2-1|-
CASSEEGWRADNEQFF
TGTGCCAGCAGTGAAGAGGGGTGGAGGGCCGACAATGAGCAGTTCTTC
>TRBV5-8|-|TRBJ2-3|TRBD2
CASSFGGRADTDTQYF
TGTGCCAGCAGCTTTGGCGGGAGGGCCGACACAGATACGCAGTATTTT
>TRBV6-2/TRBV6-3|-|TRBJ1-2|-
CASSWAGGYTF
TGTGCCAGCAGCTGGGCGGGTGGCTACACCTTC
>TRBV9|-|TRBJ1-5|-
CASGGAGNQPQHF
TGTGCCAGCGGGGGCGCGGGCAATCAGCCCCAGCATTTT
>TRBV6-6|-|TRBJ1-5|TRBD1
CASSYSGQGGYQPQHF
TGTGCCAGCAGTTACTCAGGACAGGGGGGATATCAGCCCCAGCATTTT
>TRBV6-5|-|TRBJ1-3|-
CASSYTFSGNTIYF
TGTGCCAGCAGTTATACATTTTCTGGAAACACCATATATTTT
>TRBV7-2|-|TRBJ1-2|-
CASSLNTAWRGYTF
TGTGCCAGCAGCTTAAACACAGCTTGGCGGGGCTACACCTTC
>TRBV9|-|TRBJ1-3|TRBD1
CASSAGTGVLSGNTIYF
TGTGCCAGCAGCGCCGGGACAGGGGTCCTCTCTGGAAACACCATATATTTT
>TRBV6-2/TRBV6-3|-|TRBJ1-5|-
CASSYLGLGNQPQHF
TGTGCCAGCAGTTATTTAGGCTTGGGCAATCAGCCCCAGCATTTT
>TRBV18|-|TRBJ2-2|TRBD2
CASSPIGTSVIAGELFF
TGTGCCAGCTCACCAATAGGGACTAGCGTAATCGCCGGGGAGCTGTTTTTT
>TRBV5-8|-|TRBJ1-1|TRBD1
CASSHPLGQGHTEAFF
TGTGCCAGCAGCCACCCATTGGGACAGGGCCACACTGAAGCTTTCTTT
>TRBV7-3|-|TRBJ2-2|-
CASGDTENTGELFF
TGTGCCAGCGGGGACACCGAAAACACCGGGGAGCTGTTTTTT
>TRBV5-4|-|TRBJ1-2|-
CASSLRGSYGYTF
TGTGCCAGCAGCTTGAGGGGGAGCTATGGCTACACCTTC
>TRBV27|-|TRBJ2-1|-
CASSQRALNEQFF
TGTGCCAGCAGCCAGAGGGCCCTAAATGAGCAGTTCTTC
>TRBV7-9|-|TRBJ1-3|TRBD1
CASSSGQGARGNTIYF
TGTGCCAGCAGCTCCGGACAGGGGGCTCGAGGAAACACCATATATTTT
>TRBV5-4|once|TRBJ2-5|TRBD1
CASSMDGTGAWETQYF
TGTGCCAGCAGCATGGACGGGACAGGGGCTTGGGAGACCCAGTACTTC
>TRBV19|-|TRBJ1-6|-
CASRPQGARNSPLHF
TGTGCCAGTAGGCCACAGGGTGCTCGGAATTCACCCCTCCACTTT
>TRBV4-3|-|TRBJ1-1|TRBD1
CASSRGSQGDTEAFF
TGCGCCAGCAGCCGGGGTTCTCAGGGGGACACTGAAGCTTTCTTT
>TRBV6-5|-|TRBJ2-2|TRBD2
CASSYGSGRGTGELFF
TGTGCCAGCAGTTACGGTAGCGGGAGGGGGACCGGGGAGCTGTTTTTT
>TRBV10-2|-|TRBJ2-5|-
CASRADLGYQETQYF
TGCGCCAGCAGGGCGGACCTCGGGTACCAAGAGACCCAGTACTTC
>TRBV28|-|TRBJ1-2|-
CASLTANYGYTF
TGTGCCAGCTTGACAGCTAACTATGGCTACACCTTC
>TRBV7-3|-|TRBJ2-2|TRBD1
CASSMKGGTNTGELFF
TGTGCCAGCAGTATGAAAGGGGGCACGAACACCGGGGAGCTGTTTTTT
>TRBV27|-|TRBJ1-2|-
CASSLGGFDGYTF
TGTGCCAGCAGTTTAGGGGGGTTTGATGGCTACACCTTC
>TRBV28|few|TRBJ2-1|TRBD2
CASRTSGSWNEQFF
TGTGCCAGCAGAACTAGCGGGAGTTGGAATGAGCAGTTCTTC
>TRBV27|-|TRBJ1-4|TRBD1
CASSLRGGEKLFF
TGTGCCAGCAGTTTGAGAGGGGGCGAAAAACTGTTTTTT
>TRBV7-8|once|TRBJ1-4|-
CASSRIEGHGEKLFF
TGTGCCAGCAGTCGGATTGAGGGGCATGGTGAAAAACTGTTTTTT
>TRBV11-3|-|TRBJ2-5|-
CASSLGPSEETQYF
TGTGCCAGCAGCTTAGGGCCTAGCGAAGAGACCCAGTACTTC
>TRBV3-1/TRBV3-2|-|TRBJ1-1|TRBD1
CASSHNRGQWNTEAFF
TGTGCCAGCAGCCATAACAGGGGGCAATGGAACACTGAAGCTTTCTTT
>TRBV11-2|-|TRBJ1-1|-
CASSLGRVPGEEEAFF
TGTGCCAGCAGCTTAGGGAGGGTCCCCGGGGAGGAAGAAGCTTTCTTT
>TRBV7-6|-|TRBJ2-2|-
CASSLVGVDTGELFF
TGTGCCAGCAGCTTAGTTGGGGTCGACACCGGGGAGCTGTTTTTT
>TRBV19|-|TRBJ2-1|TRBD2
CASSKASGRATVIDEQFF
TGTGCCAGTAGTAAGGCTAGCGGGAGGGCCACAGTAATAGATGAGCAGTTCTTC
>TRBV6-2/TRBV6-3|-|TRBJ2-1|-
CASSQEYNEQFF
TGTGCCAGCAGTCAAGAGTACAATGAGCAGTTCTTC
>TRBV11-2|-|TRBJ1-1|-
CASSPLRRDTEAFF
TGTGCCAGCAGCCCACTCCGGAGGGACACTGAAGCTTTCTTT
>TRBV10-3|once|TRBJ1-2|-
CAISEPSPLDRHYGYTF
TGTGCCATCAGTGAGCCCTCCCCGCTTGACAGGCACTATGGCTACACCTTC
>TRBV5-4|-|TRBJ2-1|-
CASSWGAGATTYNEQFF
TGTGCCAGCAGCTGGGGGGCGGGAGCGACAACCTACAATGAGCAGTTCTTC
>TRBV28|once|TRBJ2-2|TRBD2
CASRDTGLAGGLEELFF
TGTGCCAGCAGGGACACTGGACTAGCGGGAGGGCTGGAGGAGCTGTTTTTT
>TRBV30|-|TRBJ1-5|TRBD1
CAWSVQAYRGGQPQHF
TGTGCCTGGAGTGTCCAGGCGTACAGGGGCGGTCAGCCCCAGCATTTT
>TRBV6-1|-|TRBJ2-1|-
CASSDRGAYNEQFF
TGTGCCAGCAGTGACAGGGGGGCCTACAATGAGCAGTTCTTC
>TRBV2|-|TRBJ1-1|-
CASSPGPQGLGENTEAFF
TGTGCCAGCAGCCCGGGCCCCCAGGGGTTAGGTGAAAACACTGAAGCTTTCTTT
>TRBV28|-|TRBJ1-2|TRBD1
CASSLRTGSGYTF
TGTGCCAGCAGTTTGAGGACAGGGAGTGGCTACACCTTC
>TRBV28|-|TRBJ2-5|TRBD1
CASNQGAPVETQYF
TGTGCCAGCAACCAGGGGGCGCCCGTAGAGACCCAGTACTTC